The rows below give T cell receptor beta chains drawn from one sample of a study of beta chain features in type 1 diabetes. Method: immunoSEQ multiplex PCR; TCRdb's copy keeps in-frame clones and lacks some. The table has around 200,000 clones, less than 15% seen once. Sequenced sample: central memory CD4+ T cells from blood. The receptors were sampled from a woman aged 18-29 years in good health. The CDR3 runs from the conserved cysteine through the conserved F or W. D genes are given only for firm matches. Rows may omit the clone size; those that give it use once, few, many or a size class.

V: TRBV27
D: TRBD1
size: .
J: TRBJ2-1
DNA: TGTGCCAGCAGATCAGGGGGCTCCTACAATGAGCAGTTCTTC
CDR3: CASRSGGSYNEQFF

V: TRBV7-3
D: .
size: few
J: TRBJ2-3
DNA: TGTGCCAGCAGCACCCAGGGTCCAGATACGCAGTATTTT
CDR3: CASSTQGPDTQYF

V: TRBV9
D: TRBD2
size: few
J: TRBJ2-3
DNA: TGTGCCAGCAGCGTAGGCACTAGCGGGAGTACGCAGTATTTT
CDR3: CASSVGTSGSTQYF

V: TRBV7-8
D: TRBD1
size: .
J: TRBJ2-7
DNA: TGTGCCAGCAGCTTAGCACGGACAGGGGCTTACGAGCAGTACTTC
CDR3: CASSLARTGAYEQYF

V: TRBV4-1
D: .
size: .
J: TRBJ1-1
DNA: TGCGCCAGCAGCCAAGTGAATATGGGGCTTGTCACTGAAGCTTTCTTT
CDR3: CASSQVNMGLVTEAFF

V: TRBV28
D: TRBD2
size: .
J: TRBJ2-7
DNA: TGTGCCAGCAGTTCTCCCGGGACTAGCGGCTTTATTGGGCAGTACTTC
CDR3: CASSSPGTSGFIGQYF

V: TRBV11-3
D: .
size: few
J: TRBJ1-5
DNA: TGTGCCAGCATAGAAATGGTCGCTGGTGGCAATCAGCCCCAGCATTTT
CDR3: CASIEMVAGGNQPQHF

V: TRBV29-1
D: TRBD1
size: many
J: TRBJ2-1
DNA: TGCAGCGGCCGCCGGGACAGTGCCTACAATGAGCAGTTCTTC
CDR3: CSGRRDSAYNEQFF

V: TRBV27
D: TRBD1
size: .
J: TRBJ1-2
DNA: TGTGCCAGCAGCTGGACAGGGAACTATGGCTACACCTTC
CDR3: CASSWTGNYGYTF

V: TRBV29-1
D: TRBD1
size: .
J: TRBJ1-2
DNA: TGCAGCGTTGTGGCAATTGGCAGGGGACAGGACTATGGCTACACCTTC
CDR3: CSVVAIGRGQDYGYTF

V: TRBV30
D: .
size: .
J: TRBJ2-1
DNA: TGTGCCTGGAGTGTAATCTGGCGGCGGGGTACCTACAATGAGCAGTTCTTC
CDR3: CAWSVIWRRGTYNEQFF

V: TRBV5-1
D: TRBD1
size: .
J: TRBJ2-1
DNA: TGCGCCAGCAGCTTGGATGACAGGGGTTACAATGAGCAGTTCTTC
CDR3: CASSLDDRGYNEQFF

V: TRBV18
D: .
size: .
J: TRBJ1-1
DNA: TGTGCCAGCTCACCAAGCGGGAGCACTGAAGCTTTCTTT
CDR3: CASSPSGSTEAFF

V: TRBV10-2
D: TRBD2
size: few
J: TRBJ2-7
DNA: TGCGCCAGCAGTGAGTCGAGTGGCGGGACTACCAAGCAGTACTTC
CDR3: CASSESSGGTTKQYF

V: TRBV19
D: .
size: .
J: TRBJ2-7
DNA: TGTGCCACTTTGGGGGCGGAGCAGTACTTC
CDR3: CATLGAEQYF

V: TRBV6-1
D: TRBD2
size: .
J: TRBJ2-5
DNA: TGTGCCAGCCGACTAGCAGAGACCCAGTACTTC
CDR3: CASRLAETQYF

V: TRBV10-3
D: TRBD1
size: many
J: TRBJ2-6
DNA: TGTGCCATCAGTCAGGGACAGGGAAGCTCTGGGGCCAACGTCCTGACTTTC
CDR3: CAISQGQGSSGANVLTF

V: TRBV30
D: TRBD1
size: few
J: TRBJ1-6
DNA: TGTGCCTGGAGTCCCCACAGGGGGCAGCTGAGAAATTCACCCCTCCACTTT
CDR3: CAWSPHRGQLRNSPLHF

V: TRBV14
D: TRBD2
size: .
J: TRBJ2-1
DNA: TGTGCCAGCAGCCCGGTCCCGGGACTAGCGGGAGGGCCTTCCTACAATGAGCAGTTCTTC
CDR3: CASSPVPGLAGGPSYNEQFF

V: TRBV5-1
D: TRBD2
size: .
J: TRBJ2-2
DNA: TGCGCCAGCAGCTCACTAGCGGGAGGGAACACCGGGGAGCTGTTTTTT
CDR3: CASSSLAGGNTGELFF

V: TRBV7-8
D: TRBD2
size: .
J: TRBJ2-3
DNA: TGTGCCAGCAGCTGGCGGTCCCGAGGGACTAGCTTTGCAGATACGCAGTATTTT
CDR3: CASSWRSRGTSFADTQYF

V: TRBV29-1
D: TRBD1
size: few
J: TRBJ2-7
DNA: TGCAGCGTCCTTAAGGGGACAGTCTCCTACGAGCAGTACTTC
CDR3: CSVLKGTVSYEQYF

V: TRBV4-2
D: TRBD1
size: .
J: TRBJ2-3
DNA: TGTGCCAGCAGCCAAGGGACAGGTTGGAAGGGTACAGATACGCAGTATTTT
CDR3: CASSQGTGWKGTDTQYF

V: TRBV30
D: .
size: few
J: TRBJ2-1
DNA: TGTGCCTGGAGCGCGGGCTACAATGAGCAGTTCTTC
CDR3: CAWSAGYNEQFF

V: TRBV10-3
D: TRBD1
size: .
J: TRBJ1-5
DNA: TGTGCCATCGGGGACAGGGGAGGGAATCAGCCCCAGCATTTT
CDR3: CAIGDRGGNQPQHF

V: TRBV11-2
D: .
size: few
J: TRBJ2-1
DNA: TGTGCCAGCCGAAAGTCAACTAGTCATGAGCAGTTCTTC
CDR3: CASRKSTSHEQFF

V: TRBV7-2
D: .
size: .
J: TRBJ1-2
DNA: TGTGCCAGCAGCTTTAACGGGGGGGTGGGTGGCTACACCTTC
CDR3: CASSFNGGVGGYTF

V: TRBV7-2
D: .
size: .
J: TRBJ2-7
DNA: TGTGCCAGCGTTCGAGGCGCGGGAAGGGGCCACGAGCAGTACTTC
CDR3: CASVRGAGRGHEQYF

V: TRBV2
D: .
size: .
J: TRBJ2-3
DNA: TGTGCCAGCAGTCAGAGCGTAGATACGCAGTATTTT
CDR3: CASSQSVDTQYF

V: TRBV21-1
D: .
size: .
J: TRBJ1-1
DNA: TGTGCCAGATTCACAGGGGGCGCCAGGCCGGCTTTCTTT
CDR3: CARFTGGARPAFF

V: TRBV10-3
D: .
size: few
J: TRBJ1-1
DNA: TGTGCCATCAGTGAGTCTTCGGGGAGCACTGAAGCTTTCTTT
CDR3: CAISESSGSTEAFF

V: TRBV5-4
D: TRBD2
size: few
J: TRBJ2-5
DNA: TGCGCCAGCAGCCTTAGGGGACTAGCGGCGGAAGAGACCCAGTACTTC
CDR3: CASSLRGLAAEETQYF

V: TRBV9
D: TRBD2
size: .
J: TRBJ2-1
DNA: TGTGCCAGCAGCCCATCACAGACTAGCGGGCGCCGGCAGTTCTTC
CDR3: CASSPSQTSGRRQFF

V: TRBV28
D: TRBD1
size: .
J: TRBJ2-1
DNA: TGTGCCAGCAGTTTGAGACAGGGGGCCTACAATGAGCAGTTCTTC
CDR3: CASSLRQGAYNEQFF

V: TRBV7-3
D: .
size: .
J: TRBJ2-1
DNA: TGTGCCAGCAGCTTAGAAAACTTAGCGGCCGGTGAGCAGTTCTTC
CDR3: CASSLENLAAGEQFF

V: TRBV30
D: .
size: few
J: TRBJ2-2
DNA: TGTGCCTGGAACCCAGCGTTTGACACCGGGGAGCTGTTTTTT
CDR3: CAWNPAFDTGELFF

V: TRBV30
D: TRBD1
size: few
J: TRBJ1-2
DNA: TGTGCCTGGACAGGGGGCGTTAGCTACACCTTC
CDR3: CAWTGGVSYTF

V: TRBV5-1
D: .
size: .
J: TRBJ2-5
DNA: TGCGCCAGCAGCTTGGCGTGGAGGGCGGCAGTACGAGAGACCCAGTACTTC
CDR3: CASSLAWRAAVRETQYF

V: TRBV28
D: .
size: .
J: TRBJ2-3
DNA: TGTGCCAGCAGTGTTTCAGGGACTGGCACAGATACGCAGTATTTT
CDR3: CASSVSGTGTDTQYF

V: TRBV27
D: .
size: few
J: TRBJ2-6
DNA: TGTGCCACCCGGGGAGGTTTCTCGGGGGGGGCCAACGTCCTGACTTTC
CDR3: CATRGGFSGGANVLTF

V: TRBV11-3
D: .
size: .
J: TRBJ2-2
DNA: TGTGCCAGCAGCGCGAAGGGGCCGAACACCGGGGAGCTGTTTTTT
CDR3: CASSAKGPNTGELFF

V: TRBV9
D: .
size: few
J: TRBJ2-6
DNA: TGTGCCAGCAGCGTAGGGGGGCCCGGGGCCAACGTCCTGACTTTC
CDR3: CASSVGGPGANVLTF

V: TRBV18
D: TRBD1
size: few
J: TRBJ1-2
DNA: TGTGCCAGCTCACCTAAATTACAAGGGGGCTTCGGCTATGGCTACACCTTC
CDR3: CASSPKLQGGFGYGYTF

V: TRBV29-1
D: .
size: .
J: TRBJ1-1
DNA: TGCAGCGTCCGGGGGGACGGTTTTGAAGCTTTCTTT
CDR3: CSVRGDGFEAFF